One and the same sample provided the 6 T cell receptor beta chains below, sequenced in a study of CD8 T cells in Susac syndrome. Random hexamers were used to reverse transcribe the RNA input (about 0.5 to 1 ug). From the immunoSEQ multiplex PCR reads, TCRdb called clonotypes with MiXCR, one entry per CDR3 protein. This table has about 140,000 distinct CDR3 sequences, about 93% appearing once. The sample taken for sequencing was CD8+ T cells from PBMCs. These receptors came from a human donor in good health.

The chain employs TRBV20-1 and TRBJ2-1, with D perhaps matching TRBD1 or TRBD2 (5 bases each). The CDR3 has 13 amino acids. Germline V CDR1 and CDR2: DFQATT, SNEGSKA (reference sequence). The V end lost 4 bases, the J end lost 7 bases, and 14 bases lay between the germline ends. The CDR3 nucleotides are TGCAGTGCTACGGGGACCCCGGGGAATGAGCAGTTCTTC. Its translation: CSATGTPGNEQFF.

The chain carries TRBV27 and TRBJ2-2; no clear D gene. The V end lost 2 bases, the J end lost 5 bases, and 3 bases lay between the germline ends. The germline V gene encodes CDR1 MNHEY and CDR2 SMNVEV (reference sequence). This CDR3 comprises 12 residues. The CDR3 coding sequence is TGTGCCAGCAGTTTAGCGACCGGGGAGCTGTTTTTT. Translated, it gives CASSLATGELFF.

This clonotype was observed once. This chain links TRBV7-6 with TRBJ1-1; the D is unclear. V was trimmed by 1 base and J by 0 bases, leaving 9 bases between them. Germline V CDR1 and CDR2: SGHVS, FNYEAQ. The CDR3 is 15 amino acids. DNA for the CDR3: TGTGCCAGCAGCTTAGGAGGGCGGATGAACACTGAAGCTTTCTTT. Its protein is CASSLGGRMNTEAFF.

V usage is TRBV27 and J usage is TRBJ1-1; D is unresolved. This CDR3 has 14 residues. CDR1 MNHEY and CDR2 SMNVEV come from the germline V gene (reference sequence). Between the trimmed V and J ends, which lost 1 base and 1 base, there was a span of 7 bases. CDR3 DNA: TGTGCCAGCAGTTTATGGAGCGGGAACACTGAAGCTTTCTTT. Protein product: CASSLWSGNTEAFF.

The V gene is TRBV13, the J gene TRBJ1-1; TRBD1 agrees at 10 bases. The CDR3 totals 15 residues. Germline V gene data show CDR1 as PRHDT and CDR2 as FYEKMQ (reference sequence). V shed 0 bases and J 8 bases; nucleotides not matched to a gene: 6. The DNA of the CDR3 is TGTGCCAGCAGCTTAGGGACAGGGGGCGCATTCGAAGCTTTCTTT. This encodes CASSLGTGGAFEAFF.

This clonotype was recorded a few times. The V and J genes are TRBV28 and TRBJ2-3; D is uncertain. The CDR3 extends over 14 amino acids. The germline CDR1 and CDR2 sequences are MDHEN and SYDVKM. Trimming shortened V by 3 bases and J by 0 bases, and 7 bases separated the two germline ends. The CDR3 region is CASSFDRSTDTQYF. CDR3 bases: TGTGCCAGCAGTTTTGATCGGAGCACAGATACGCAGTATTTT. The whole variable domain, filled in from reference TRBV28 and TRBJ2-3, reads DVKVTQSSRYLVKRTGEKVFLECVQDMDHENMFWYRQDPGLGLRLIYFSYDVKMKEKGDIPEGYSVSREKKERFSLILESASTNQTSMYLCASSFDRSTDTQYFGPGTRLTVL.